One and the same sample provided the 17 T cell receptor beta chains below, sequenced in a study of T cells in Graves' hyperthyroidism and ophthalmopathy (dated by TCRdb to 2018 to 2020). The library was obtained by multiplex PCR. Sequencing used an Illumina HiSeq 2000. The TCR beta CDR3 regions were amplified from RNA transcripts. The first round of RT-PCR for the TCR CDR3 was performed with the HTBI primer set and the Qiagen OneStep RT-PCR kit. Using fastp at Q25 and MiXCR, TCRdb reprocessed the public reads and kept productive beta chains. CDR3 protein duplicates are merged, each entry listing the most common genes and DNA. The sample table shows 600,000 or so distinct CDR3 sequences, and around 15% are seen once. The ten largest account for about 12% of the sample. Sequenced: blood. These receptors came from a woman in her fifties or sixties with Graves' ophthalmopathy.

The CDR3 DNA follows: TGTGCCAGCTTTAGCCATCCCCGGGACAGTACTAACTATGGCTACACCTTC. Encoded protein: CASFSHPRDSTNYGYTF. This chain connects TRBV6-1 to TRBJ1-2; 7 bases map to TRBD1. With V trimmed by 8 bases and J by 0 bases, 15 bases remained unmatched. The CDR3 length is 17 residues. The germline gives CDR1 MNHNS, CDR2 SASEGT.

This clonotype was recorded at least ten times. The CDR3 bases are TGTGCCAGCAGTTATCAGGGAAGGTCGCCCCAGCATTTT. Protein: CASSYQGRSPQHF. The chain is built from TRBV6-2 or TRBV6-3 and TRBJ1-5; D might be TRBD1 (5 bases). Trimming took 3 bases from V and 9 from J, leaving 12 bases between them. Germline V gene data show CDR1 as MNHEY and CDR2 as SVGEGT. The CDR3 loop spans 13 amino acids.

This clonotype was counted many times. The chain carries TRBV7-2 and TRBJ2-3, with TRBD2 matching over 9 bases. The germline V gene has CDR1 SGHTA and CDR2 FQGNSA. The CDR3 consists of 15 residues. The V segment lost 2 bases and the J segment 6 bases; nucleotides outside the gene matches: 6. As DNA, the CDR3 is TGTGCCAGCAGCTTACGCGGGAGGGCCATGGATACGCAGTATTTT. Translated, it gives CASSLRGRAMDTQYF.

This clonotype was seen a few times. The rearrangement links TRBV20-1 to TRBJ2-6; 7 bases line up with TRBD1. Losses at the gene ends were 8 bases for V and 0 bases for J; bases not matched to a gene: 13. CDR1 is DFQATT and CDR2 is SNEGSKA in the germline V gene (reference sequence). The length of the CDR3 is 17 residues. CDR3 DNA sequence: TGCAGTTCGGGGTGGGCCAGGGGGAGCTCTGGGGCCAACGTCCTGACTTTC. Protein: CSSGWARGSSGANVLTF.

The CDR3: CASSPRLLAGGLNEQFF. Here the CDR3 DNA reads TGCGCCAGCAGCCCGAGACTACTAGCGGGAGGGTTAAATGAGCAGTTCTTC. This chain joins TRBV5-1 and TRBJ2-1; 13 nucleotides agree with TRBD2. The V gene's germline CDR1 is SGHRS and CDR2 YFSETQ. V shed 4 bases, J shed 7 bases, and the junction held 11 bases outside the gene matches. The CDR3 loop spans 17 amino acids.

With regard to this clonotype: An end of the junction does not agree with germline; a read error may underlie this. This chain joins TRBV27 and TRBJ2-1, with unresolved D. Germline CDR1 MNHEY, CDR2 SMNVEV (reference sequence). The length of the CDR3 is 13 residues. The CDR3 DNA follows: TGTGCCGGCAGTTTGTCCGGAAACAATGAGCAGTTCTTC. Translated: CAGSLSGNNEQFF.

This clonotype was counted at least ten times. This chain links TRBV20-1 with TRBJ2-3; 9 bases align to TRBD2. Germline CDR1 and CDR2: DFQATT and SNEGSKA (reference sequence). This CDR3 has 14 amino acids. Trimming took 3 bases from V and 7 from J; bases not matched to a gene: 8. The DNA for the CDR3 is TGCAGTGCTAGGGTTAGCGGGGGAGGTTATACGCAGTATTTT. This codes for CSARVSGGGYTQYF.

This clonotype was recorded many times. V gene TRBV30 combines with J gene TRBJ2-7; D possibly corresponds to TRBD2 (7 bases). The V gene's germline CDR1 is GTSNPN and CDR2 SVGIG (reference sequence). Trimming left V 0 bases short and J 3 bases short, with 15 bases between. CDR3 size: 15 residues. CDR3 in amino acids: CAWSVRGARGYEQYF. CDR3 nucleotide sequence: TGTGCCTGGAGTGTACGGGGGGCGCGGGGCTACGAGCAGTACTTC.

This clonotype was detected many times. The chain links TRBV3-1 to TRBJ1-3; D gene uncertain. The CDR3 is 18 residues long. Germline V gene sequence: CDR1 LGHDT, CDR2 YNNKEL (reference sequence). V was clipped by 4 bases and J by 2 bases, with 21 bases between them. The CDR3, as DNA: TGTGCCAGCAGCCGAAGCGGGCTTCGGCAGGTCGCTGGAAACACCATATATTTT. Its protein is CASSRSGLRQVAGNTIYF.

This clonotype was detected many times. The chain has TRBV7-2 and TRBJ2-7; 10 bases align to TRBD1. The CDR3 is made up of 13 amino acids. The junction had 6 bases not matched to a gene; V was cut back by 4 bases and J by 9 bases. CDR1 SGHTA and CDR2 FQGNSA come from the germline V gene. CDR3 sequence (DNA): TGTGCCAGCAGCTCCAGACAGGGGGCAGTGCAGTACTTC. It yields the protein CASSSRQGAVQYF.

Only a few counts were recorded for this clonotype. The CDR3 DNA reads as TGTGCCAGCAAAGCCCTCTCTCGGAACACCTTC. Translation gives CASKALSRNTF. V and J are TRBV2 and TRBJ1-2; D is ambiguous. The CDR3 covers 11 residues. Trimming took 7 bases from V and 12 from J, leaving 15 bases between them. CDR1 is SNHLY, CDR2 FYNNEI, per germline.

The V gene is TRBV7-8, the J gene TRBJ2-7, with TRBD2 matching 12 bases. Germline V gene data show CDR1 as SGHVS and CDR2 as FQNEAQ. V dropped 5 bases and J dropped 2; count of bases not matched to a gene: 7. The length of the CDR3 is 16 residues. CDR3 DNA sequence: TGTGCCAGCAGCCTCATGCTAGCGGGAGGGCCCTACGAGCAGTACTTC. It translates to CASSLMLAGGPYEQYF. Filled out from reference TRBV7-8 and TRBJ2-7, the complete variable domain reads GAGVSQSPRYKVAKRGQDVALRCDPISGHVSLFWYQQALGQGPEFLTYFQNEAQLDKSGLPSDRFFAERPEGSVSTLKIQRTQQEDSAVYLCASSLMLAGGPYEQYFGPGTRLTVT.

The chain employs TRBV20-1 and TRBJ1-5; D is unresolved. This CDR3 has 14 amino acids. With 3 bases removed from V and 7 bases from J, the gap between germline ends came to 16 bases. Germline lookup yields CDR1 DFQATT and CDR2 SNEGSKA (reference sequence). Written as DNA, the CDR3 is TGCAGTGCTAGGGCGTCAGAGGTGGGGCAGCCCCAGCATTTT. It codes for CSARASEVGQPQHF.

CDR3 region: CSARVSGVYGYTF. CDR3 nucleotide sequence: TGCAGTGCTAGGGTCAGTGGAGTCTATGGCTACACCTTC. The chain carries TRBV20-1 and TRBJ1-2, with D hard to call. The V gene's germline CDR1 is DFQATT and CDR2 SNEGSKA (reference sequence). Deletions cut 3 bases from V and 4 bases from J, with 12 bases between. The CDR3 extends over 13 amino acids.

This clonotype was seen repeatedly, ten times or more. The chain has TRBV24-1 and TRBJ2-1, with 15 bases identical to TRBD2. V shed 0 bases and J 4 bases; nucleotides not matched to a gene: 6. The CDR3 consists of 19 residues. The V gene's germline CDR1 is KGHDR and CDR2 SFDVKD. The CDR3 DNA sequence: TGTGCCACCAGTGATTTGTCGTGGACTAGCGGGAGGGGATACAATGAGCAGTTCTTC. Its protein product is CATSDLSWTSGRGYNEQFF.

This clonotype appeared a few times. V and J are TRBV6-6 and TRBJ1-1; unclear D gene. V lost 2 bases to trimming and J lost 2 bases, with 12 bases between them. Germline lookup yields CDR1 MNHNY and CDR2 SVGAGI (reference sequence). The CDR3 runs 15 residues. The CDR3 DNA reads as TGTGCCAGCAGTTACGTCCGAATGAGAAACACTGAAGCTTTCTTT. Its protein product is CASSYVRMRNTEAFF.

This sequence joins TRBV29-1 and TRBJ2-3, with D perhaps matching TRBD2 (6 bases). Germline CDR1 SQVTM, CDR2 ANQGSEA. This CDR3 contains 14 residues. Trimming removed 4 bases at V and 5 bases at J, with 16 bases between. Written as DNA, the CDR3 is TGCAGCGTTGGGAGGGAGAGGGTCGGAGATACGCAGTATTTT. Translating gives CSVGRERVGDTQYF.